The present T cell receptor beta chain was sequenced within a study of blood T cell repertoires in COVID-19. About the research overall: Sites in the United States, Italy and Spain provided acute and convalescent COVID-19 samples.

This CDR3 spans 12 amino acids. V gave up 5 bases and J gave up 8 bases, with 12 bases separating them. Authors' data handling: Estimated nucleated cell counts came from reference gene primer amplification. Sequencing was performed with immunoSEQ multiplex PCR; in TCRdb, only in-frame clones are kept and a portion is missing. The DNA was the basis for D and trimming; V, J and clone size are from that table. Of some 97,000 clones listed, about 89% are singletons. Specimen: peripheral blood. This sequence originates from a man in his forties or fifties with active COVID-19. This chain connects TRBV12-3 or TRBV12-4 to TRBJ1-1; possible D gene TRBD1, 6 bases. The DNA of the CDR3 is TGTGCCAGCAGTCTCACAGGGCCCGAAGCTTTCTTT. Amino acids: CASSLTGPEAFF.